This T cell receptor beta chain was captured by sequencing in a study of early T cells in non-severe SARS-CoV-2 infection. This clonotype has more than one count but fewer than ten. MiXCR, run by TCRdb on the 5' RACE reads, gives a single entry per CDR3 protein. The table records tens of thousands of distinct CDR3 sequences, approximately 9.1% of them present only once. CDR1 is KGHDR and CDR2 is SFDVKD in the germline V gene. Trimming took off 1 base at V and 5 bases at J, with 4 bases between the two ends. The CDR3 contains 13 residues. The clonotype was recovered from an adult who was a healthcare worker with PCR-confirmed SARS-CoV-2 infection or an uninfected control (not recorded which). This chain uses TRBV24-1 with TRBJ2-2, with no clear D. Sample: whole blood, taken at baseline. The CDR3 nucleotides are TGTGCCACCAGTGATTTTTGGACCGGGGAGCTGTTTTTT. Translating it yields CATSDFWTGELFF.